These 25 T cell receptor beta chains originate from one sample sequenced in a study of T cells in Graves' hyperthyroidism and ophthalmopathy. RNA transcripts gave rise to amplified TCR beta CDR3 regions. HTBI primers were used for first-round RT-PCR of the TCR CDR3. One entry per CDR3 protein, called by TCRdb with MiXCR from the multiplex PCR reads. The sample yields hundreds of thousands of distinct CDR3 sequences, around 15% seen once. The specimen was blood. Receptors originate from a woman aged 25 to 39 with Graves' hyperthyroidism.

In its sample, this clonotype was seen many times. J is TRBJ2-1 and V is TRBV6-1; a possible D gene is TRBD1 (5 bases). The germline CDR1 and CDR2 sequences are MNHNS and SASEGT. Trimming removed 2 bases from V and 9 bases from J, with 17 bases in between. The CDR3 runs to 15 residues. CDR3 residues: CASSELGQGVVEQFF. CDR3 nucleotides: TGTGCCAGCAGTGAACTTGGGCAGGGCGTCGTTGAGCAGTTCTTC.

This clonotype was observed many times. This rearrangement joins TRBV6-1 to TRBJ2-7; 8 bases match TRBD1. The ends lost 10 bases at V and 6 bases at J; junction bases unmatched: 14. CDR1 and CDR2 from the germline V gene are MNHNS and SASEGT. This CDR3 contains 14 residues. The CDR3 is CATGRQGFTSEQYF. The CDR3 bases are TGTGCCACCGGAAGACAGGGGTTCACCTCCGAGCAGTACTTC.

The chain carries TRBV7-9 and TRBJ1-1; D uncertain. This CDR3 is built from 13 residues. CDR1 and CDR2 from the germline V gene are SEHNR and FQNEAQ (reference sequence). V was shortened by 1 base and J by 9 bases, with 12 bases between the two germline ends. The CDR3, as DNA: TGTGCCAGCAGCTTAGAAGGGTCCAAAAAAGCTTTCTTT. Translation gives CASSLEGSKKAFF.

This clonotype was observed at least ten times. This chain connects TRBV6-1 to TRBJ2-1, with 8 bases that match TRBD2. Germline V gene sequence: CDR1 MNHNS, CDR2 SASEGT. V was pared by 4 bases and J by 4 bases, with 3 bases of the junction left unmatched. The CDR3 consists of 14 residues. This chain's CDR3 is CASSGAGGYNEQFF. CDR3 coding DNA: TGTGCCAGCAGTGGGGCGGGAGGTTACAATGAGCAGTTCTTC.

V and J are TRBV9 and TRBJ2-1; 10 positions agree with TRBD2. The CDR3 loop spans 15 amino acids. Trimming cost V 0 bases and J 10 bases; bases outside gene matches: 7. Germline V gives CDR1 SGDLS, CDR2 YYNGEE. In nucleotides, the CDR3 is TGTGCCAGCAGCGTAGTGGCTAGCGGGAGTAGAGAGCAGTTCTTC. Translated: CASSVVASGSREQFF.

This clonotype has ten or more counts. The chain recombines TRBV6-2 or TRBV6-3 with TRBJ2-7; TRBD2 matches at 11 bases. The germline CDR1 and CDR2 sequences are MNHEY and SVGEGT. This CDR3 has 17 residues. The J segment lost 3 bases and the V segment lost 5 bases, leaving 12 bases of the junction unmatched. CDR3 DNA: TGTGCCAGCAGTCTCCTGCCCGGGACTAGCGGTTACTACGAGCAGTACTTC. Translating gives CASSLLPGTSGYYEQYF.

At least ten counts were recorded for this clonotype. The V call is TRBV30, the J call TRBJ2-3, with D maybe TRBD2 (5 bases). This CDR3 region has 14 residues. From germline, CDR1 is GTSNPN and CDR2 SVGIG (reference sequence). The V gene lost 0 bases and the J gene lost 6 bases, with 13 bases spanning the gap. The CDR3 nucleotides are TGTGCCTGGAGTGTACACGGGAAGAGCGATACGCAGTATTTT. Its protein product is CAWSVHGKSDTQYF.

In the case of this clonotype: A much larger clonotype is one base distant, so this may be a read error. The conserved closing phenylalanine or tryptophan is absent in this CDR3, likely reflecting a read error. This sequence joins TRBV20-1 and TRBJ2-3, with 7 bases lining up with TRBD2. Germline assignment: CDR1 DFQATT and CDR2 SNEGSKA (reference sequence). The CDR3 extends over 13 amino acids. V lost 3 bases to trimming and J lost 7 bases; unmatched junction nucleotides: 7. CDR3 loop: CSASSRERYTQYI. The DNA for the CDR3 is TGCAGTGCTAGTTCGCGGGAGAGGTATACGCAGTATATT.

This clonotype was counted at least ten times. The V gene is TRBV7-2, the J gene TRBJ2-1, with unresolved D. Germline V CDR1 and CDR2: SGHTA, FQGNSA. The ends were cut back, 2 bases at V and 5 bases at J, with 10 bases in the middle. The CDR3 sequence is 14 residues long. The DNA for the CDR3 is TGTGCCAGCAGCTTAAGAGCGCGAGACAATGAGCAGTTCTTC. This translates into CASSLRARDNEQFF. Supplemented by reference TRBV7-2 and TRBJ2-1, the full variable domain reads GAGVSQSPSNKVTEKGKDVELRCDPISGHTALYWYRQSLGQGLEFLIYFQGNSAPDKSGLPSDRFSAERTGGSVSTLTIQRTQQEDSAVYLCASSLRARDNEQFFGPGTRLTVL.

This clonotype was counted only a few times. The chain couples TRBV9 to TRBJ1-2; the match to TRBD1 covers 10 bases. V gave up 0 bases and J gave up 5 bases; unmatched junction bases: 1. Germline V CDR1 and CDR2: SGDLS, YYNGEE. The CDR3 runs to 14 residues. The CDR3 region is CASSVGQGAYGYTF. The CDR3 region has the DNA TGTGCCAGCAGCGTAGGACAGGGGGCTTATGGCTACACCTTC. The complete variable domain, with remaining parts taken from reference TRBV9 and TRBJ1-2, reads DSGVTQTPKHLITATGQRVTLRCSPRSGDLSVYWYQQSLDQGLQFLIQYYNGEERAKGNILERFSAQQFPDLHSELNLSSLELGDSALYFCASSVGQGAYGYTFGSGTRLTVV.

This clonotype was observed many times. The chain joins TRBV7-2 to TRBJ2-7, with a possible D match to TRBD2 (6 bases). CDR3 size: 18 residues. Germline CDR1 reads SGHTA; CDR2 reads FQGNSA. Trimming pared 4 bases from V and 0 bases from J, leaving 22 bases between. The CDR3 DNA reads as TGTGCCAGCAGCTCCGGATGGGGGAAGGGACTGAGCTCCTACGAGCAGTACTTC. It translates to CASSSGWGKGLSSYEQYF.

There are a few counts of this clonotype. This chain links TRBV7-6 with TRBJ2-1; D may be TRBD1 or TRBD2 (5 bases each). Trimming left V 1 base short and J 0 bases short, with 13 bases between. The CDR3 totals 17 residues. CDR1 and CDR2 (germline): SGHVS, FNYEAQ. The CDR3 reads CASSLGGRDSSYNEQFF. As DNA, the CDR3 is TGTGCCAGCAGCTTAGGTGGGAGAGACAGCTCCTACAATGAGCAGTTCTTC.

This clonotype was counted ten times or more. The V gene is TRBV20-1, the J gene TRBJ2-3; TRBD2 matches 9 bases. The length of the CDR3 is 18 residues. Germline V lookup: CDR1 DFQATT, CDR2 SNEGSKA (reference sequence). With V trimmed by 3 bases and J by 2 bases, 15 bases remained unmatched. In DNA form, the CDR3 reads TGCAGTGCTAGTGGCCTACGACTAGCGGAGCTGTACACAGATACGCAGTATTTT. The encoded protein is CSASGLRLAELYTDTQYF.

The chain couples TRBV7-9 to TRBJ2-1; D not resolved. Germline V gives CDR1 SEHNR, CDR2 FQNEAQ (reference sequence). V dropped 2 bases and J dropped 10 bases, with 6 bases sitting between them. This CDR3 is 11 amino acids long. The CDR3 region is CASSLPEEQFF. CDR3 bases: TGTGCCAGCAGCTTACCCGAGGAGCAGTTCTTC.

To note about this clonotype: This CDR3 is missing its conserved last phenylalanine or tryptophan, likely due to a read error. The J gene is TRBJ2-5, the V gene TRBV12-3 or TRBV12-4; possibly TRBD1 or TRBD2 for D (6 bases each). This CDR3 is 16 amino acids long. V shed 5 bases and J shed 5 bases, with 21 bases lying between them. CDR3 sequence: CASSPGAGKLSETQYS. The CDR3 DNA reads as TGTGCCAGCAGTCCGGGGGCGGGCAAGTTATCGGAGACCCAGTACTCC.

The chain uses TRBV27 and TRBJ1-2; 7 bases agree with TRBD1. In germline, CDR1 is MNHEY, CDR2 SMNVEV (reference sequence). J lost 4 bases, V lost 6 bases, and 5 bases had no gene match. The CDR3 covers 13 residues. The CDR3 nucleotides are TGTGCCAGCAGCGTTACAGGGGCCTATGGCTACACCTTC. Its protein product is CASSVTGAYGYTF.

V and J are TRBV6-1 and TRBJ1-6, with TRBD1 identical over 10 bases. This CDR3 comprises 14 residues. J lost 10 bases, V lost 5 bases, and 5 bases had no gene match. The germline gives CDR1 MNHNS, CDR2 SASEGT. The DNA of the CDR3 is TGTGCCAGCAGTTTTAGACAGGGGGCATCACCCCTCCACTTT. It encodes CASSFRQGASPLHF.

In this sample, this clonotype turned up a few times. The genes are TRBV12-5 and TRBJ2-3, with D possibly TRBD1 on 6 matching bases. The CDR3 is 13 residues long. The V end was cut by 4 bases, the J end by 7 bases, with 12 bases between. Germline lookup yields CDR1 LGHNT and CDR2 FRNRAP. The CDR3 bases are TGTGCTAGTGGTTGGGGACAAGATTATACGCAGTATTTT. It yields the protein CASGWGQDYTQYF.

This sequence joins TRBV24-1 and TRBJ1-3; possibly TRBD1 for D (6 bases). Germline CDR1 reads KGHDR; CDR2 reads SFDVKD. V shed 4 bases and J shed 0 bases, with 12 bases lying between them. The CDR3 consists of 16 residues. The CDR3 protein is CATSDNWTASGNTIYF. Written as DNA, the CDR3 is TGTGCCACCAGTGACAATTGGACAGCCTCTGGAAACACCATATATTTT.

The genes are TRBV7-3 and TRBJ2-6; D is perhaps TRBD1 (6 bases). V was clipped by 3 bases and J by 2 bases, with 8 bases between them. Germline V gene data show CDR1 as SGHTA and CDR2 as FQGTGA. The CDR3 contains 15 residues. For the CDR3, the DNA is TGTGCCAGCAGCTTCAGGGGAGCTGGGGCCAACGTCCTGACTTTC. Residues: CASSFRGAGANVLTF. Complete variable domain (other parts from reference TRBV7-3 and TRBJ2-6): GAGVSQTPSNKVTEKGKYVELRCDPISGHTALYWYRQSLGQGPEFLIYFQGTGAADDSGLPNDRFFAVRPEGSVSTLKIQRTERGDSAVYLCASSFRGAGANVLTFGAGSRLTVL.

This clonotype has just a few counts. The chain has TRBV10-3 and TRBJ1-6; perhaps TRBD1 as D (6 bases). The CDR3 is made up of 16 amino acids. Germline values: CDR1 ENHRY, CDR2 SYGVKD. V lost 10 bases to trimming and J lost 0 bases, with 16 bases between them. CDR3 in DNA: TGTGCCACCGAGCAGGGGTTTGGCTCCTATAATTCACCCCTCCACTTT. The encoded protein is CATEQGFGSYNSPLHF.

This clonotype occurred many times. V usage is TRBV28 and J usage is TRBJ1-6; weak D call: TRBD1 (5 bases). V shed 4 bases and J shed 10 bases, with 17 bases lying between them. The CDR3 covers 15 residues. Germline assignment: CDR1 MDHEN and CDR2 SYDVKM. In DNA, the CDR3 is TGTGCCAGCAGTTCCCGCTTAGGCAGGGAGTCACCCCTCCACTTT. Encoded protein: CASSSRLGRESPLHF.

This clonotype has ten or more counts. The chain recombines TRBV6-2 or TRBV6-3 with TRBJ2-7, with TRBD1 identical over 9 bases. The CDR3 spans 13 residues. CDR1 is MNHEY and CDR2 is SVGEGT in the germline V gene. V was clipped by 6 bases and J by 5 bases; unmatched bases: 5. The CDR3 sequence: CASSQGQGDEQYF. DNA for the CDR3: TGTGCCAGCAGCCAGGGACAGGGTGACGAGCAGTACTTC.

This clonotype was detected only once. V gene TRBV7-6 combines with J gene TRBJ2-5; D call uncertain. Germline loops: CDR1 SGHVS, CDR2 FNYEAQ. Trimming shortened V by 3 bases and J by 13 bases, and 9 bases separated the two germline ends. The CDR3 is made up of 10 amino acids. CDR3 amino acids: CASSFVWGYF. CDR3 nucleotide sequence: TGTGCCAGCAGCTTCGTGTGGGGGTACTTC.

This chain links TRBV28 with TRBJ1-2, with no clear D. The ends were cut back, 4 bases at V and 8 bases at J, with 14 bases in the middle. Germline V gene sequence: CDR1 MDHEN, CDR2 SYDVKM. This CDR3 spans 13 amino acids. The CDR3 reads CASSYEGFGGYTF. The CDR3, as DNA: TGTGCCAGCAGTTATGAAGGGTTCGGGGGCTACACCTTC.